This T cell receptor (beta chain) came from a study of T cells after yellow fever vaccination. This clonotype is labeled as medium-sized. TCRdb ran MiXCR on the 5' RACE reads and lists one entry per CDR3 protein. The sample lists about 5,800 distinct CDR3 sequences; 5% to 6.5% were seen once. V lost 4 bases and J lost 4, with 7 bases in between. Germline CDR1 SGHRS, CDR2 YFSETQ. CDR3 size: 12 residues. The starting material was PBMCs, either bulk or a sorted T-cell subset (CD4+, CD8+, memory, or dextramer-sorted; not recorded which), obtained approximately 15 days after the first yellow fever vaccination. This sequence originates from a man in his late teens or twenties who received the YFV17D yellow fever vaccine. The chain joins TRBV5-1 to TRBJ2-3; D might be TRBD1 or TRBD2, each matching 5 bases. Written as DNA, the CDR3 is TGCGCCAGCAGCCCGGGGCCAGATACGCAGTATTTT. It translates to CASSPGPDTQYF.